These 15 T cell receptor beta chains were sequenced from one sample in a study of T cells in Graves' hyperthyroidism and ophthalmopathy. Regions amplified from RNA transcripts were the TCR beta CDR3 regions. The TCR CDR3 was amplified in a first-round RT-PCR using the HTBI primer set. TCRdb reprocessed the multiplex PCR reads via MiXCR and lists one record per CDR3 protein. The table shows approximately 600,000 distinct CDR3 sequences, with roughly 13% occurring only once. The sequenced material came from blood. The receptors were sampled from a woman in her twenties or thirties with Graves' hyperthyroidism that later progressed to Graves' ophthalmopathy.

This clonotype was found many times. The rearrangement joins TRBV27 to TRBJ2-1; TRBD2 matches at 12 bases. V was pared by 7 bases and J by 8 bases, with 6 bases of the junction left unmatched. The germline V gene has CDR1 MNHEY and CDR2 SMNVEV (reference sequence). This CDR3 is 14 amino acids long. CDR3 protein: CASMVRLAGDEQFF. Written as DNA, the CDR3 is TGTGCCAGCATGGTCAGACTAGCGGGAGATGAGCAGTTCTTC.

This clonotype was recorded at least ten times. The chain joins TRBV5-1 to TRBJ2-7; possibly TRBD1 for D (5 bases). This CDR3 spans 13 amino acids. Germline V CDR1 and CDR2: SGHRS, YFSETQ. With 2 bases removed from V and 7 bases from J, the gap between germline ends came to 13 bases. This CDR3 reads CASSFDSPLEQYF. The CDR3 region has the DNA TGCGCCAGCAGCTTTGACAGTCCCTTGGAGCAGTACTTC.

This clonotype was counted at least ten times. This chain connects TRBV30 to TRBJ1-1; D is unresolved. V was clipped by 6 bases and J by 2 bases, with 16 bases between them. The CDR3 is made up of 14 amino acids. CDR1 and CDR2 (germline): GTSNPN, SVGIG (reference sequence). CDR3 amino acids: CACRASTPNTEAFF. The DNA for the CDR3 is TGTGCCTGCCGGGCCTCAACCCCCAACACTGAAGCTTTCTTT.

Regarding this clonotype: Given a much more abundant clone one base away, this may be a read error. V usage is TRBV20-1 and J usage is TRBJ2-7; 10 bases match TRBD2. V gave up 1 base and J gave up 3 bases; unmatched junction bases: 3. Germline lookup yields CDR1 DFQATT and CDR2 SNEGSKA (reference sequence). The CDR3 length is 14 residues. The CDR3, as DNA: TGCAGTGCTAGAGGGACTAGCGGAGTCTACGAGCAGTACTTC. This sequence encodes CSARGTSGVYEQYF.

This clonotype was detected only a few times. The rearrangement uses TRBV19 and TRBJ1-3; D remains unclear. Per the germline V gene, CDR1 is LNHDA and CDR2 is SQIVND (reference sequence). V was pared by 2 bases and J by 0 bases, with 8 bases between. The CDR3 runs to 15 residues. In DNA form, the CDR3 reads TGTGCCAGTAGTATACAACACGACTCTGGAAACACCATATATTTT. It is translated as CASSIQHDSGNTIYF.

This chain connects TRBV19 to TRBJ1-1, with D uncertain. The germline V gene encodes CDR1 LNHDA and CDR2 SQIVND (reference sequence). The CDR3 consists of 14 residues. V was shortened by 5 bases and J by 5 bases, with 15 bases between the two germline ends. This CDR3 reads CASSPGWSGTEAFF. In nucleotides, the CDR3 is TGTGCCAGTAGTCCGGGTTGGAGTGGTACTGAAGCTTTCTTT.

The sample holds many counts of this clonotype. The chain uses TRBV6-2 or TRBV6-3 and TRBJ1-5, with 8 bases aligning to TRBD1. This CDR3 region has 19 residues. Trimming removed 6 bases from V and 2 bases from J; junction bases left unmatched: 18. Per germline, CDR1 MNHEY and CDR2 SVGEGT. CDR3 nucleotide sequence: TGTGCCAGCAGCACGACAGGGGAACAGTGGTTAGCGGGCAATCAGCCCCAGCATTTT. Encoded protein: CASSTTGEQWLAGNQPQHF.

This clonotype was seen repeatedly, ten times or more. The chain joins TRBV11-2 to TRBJ2-1; 8 bases fit TRBD2. After removal of 3 bases from V and 1 base from J, the junction contained 8 bases not matched to a gene. This CDR3 contains 17 residues. From germline, CDR1 is SGHAT and CDR2 FQNNGV. DNA for the CDR3: TGTGCCAGCAGCTTCAAACGGCGGGAGGTTTCCTACAATGAGCAGTTCTTC. Translated, it gives CASSFKRREVSYNEQFF.

This clonotype has ten or more counts. V and J are TRBV29-1 and TRBJ2-2; tentative D call: TRBD2 (5 bases). This CDR3 has 12 residues. Trimming left V 7 bases short and J 0 bases short, with 6 bases between. CDR1 SQVTM and CDR2 ANQGSEA come from the germline V gene. The CDR3 region is CSGGPNTGELFF. CDR3 DNA: TGCAGCGGAGGGCCGAACACCGGGGAGCTGTTTTTT.

For this clonotype: Possible read error: a much larger clone is one base away. V is TRBV30 and J is TRBJ1-5; no definite D call. The CDR3 covers 17 residues. Germline assignment: CDR1 GTSNPN and CDR2 SVGIG (reference sequence). CDR3 loop: CDGSSDGQSYSNQPQHF. CDR3 coding DNA: TGTGACGGAAGTTCGGACGGTCAGAGTTATAGCAATCAGCCCCAGCATTTT.

This clonotype has a count of ten or more. The chain recombines TRBV19 with TRBJ1-1; TRBD1 is a possible D gene (6 bases). Per the germline V gene, CDR1 is LNHDA and CDR2 is SQIVND (reference sequence). Trimming left V 4 bases short and J 4 bases short, with 16 bases between. The CDR3 is 15 residues long. CDR3 loop: CASSRGAGIGTEAFF. The CDR3 region has the DNA TGTGCCAGTAGTAGGGGGGCGGGAATTGGCACTGAAGCTTTCTTT.

This clonotype came up a few times. This chain joins TRBV6-2 or TRBV6-3 and TRBJ1-2, with D unclear. The V and J ends lost 2 bases and 2 bases respectively, with 15 bases between them. In germline, CDR1 is MNHEY, CDR2 SVGEGT. The CDR3 consists of 16 residues. The CDR3 is CASSYRPGALNYGYTF. CDR3 nucleotide sequence: TGTGCCAGCAGTTACCGCCCGGGCGCACTCAACTATGGCTACACCTTC.

The gene calls are TRBV19 and TRBJ2-1; D gene uncertain. V was clipped by 1 base and J by 6 bases, with 19 bases between them. The germline CDR1 and CDR2 sequences are LNHDA and SQIVND (reference sequence). This CDR3 comprises 17 residues. The CDR3 nucleotides read TGTGCCAGTAGTATAGGATCGGGCAGAACGACGGGCAATGAGCAGTTCTTC. Its protein product is CASSIGSGRTTGNEQFF.

The chain uses TRBV11-2 and TRBJ2-6, with D perhaps matching TRBD1 (5 bases). Germline V gene data show CDR1 as SGHAT and CDR2 as FQNNGV. This CDR3 region has 17 residues. Trimming removed 4 bases at V and 2 bases at J, with 15 bases between. The CDR3: CASSYSQGQAGANVLTF. The CDR3 DNA sequence: TGTGCCAGCAGCTATAGTCAGGGTCAGGCTGGGGCCAACGTCCTGACTTTC.

The gene calls are TRBV10-3 and TRBJ1-3, with D tentatively TRBD1 (6 bases). This CDR3 region has 15 residues. V gave up 5 bases and J gave up 0 bases, with 11 bases separating them. Germline V gene data show CDR1 as ENHRY and CDR2 as SYGVKD. CDR3 residues: CAISRQASSGNTIYF. The CDR3 bases are TGTGCCATCAGTAGACAGGCCTCCTCTGGAAACACCATATATTTT.